This T cell receptor (beta chain) was identified in a study of memory CD4+ T cells and cytomegalovirus serostatus. Turning to the study itself: Healthy Belgian adult donors included about nine CMV-positive and 24 CMV-negative people. Study results and caveats: The CMV-associated TCR signature appears largely within the CD4+ memory repertoire.

In the case of this clone: The antigen is undetermined.

The sort gate was single viable CD3+CD4+CD8-CD45RO+ cells for memory CD4+ T cells. V lost 0 bases and J 3 bases, leaving 7 bases between the germline ends. CDR3 size: 13 residues. Per germline, CDR1 SGHTS and CDR2 YDEGEE. Data came from immunoSEQ multiplex PCR; TCRdb stores just in-frame clones and leaves some out. Counted here are some 44,000 clones, around 72% occurring once; the ten biggest clones make up around 0.6%. The chain has TRBV5-8 and TRBJ2-7; no definite D call. The specimen sequenced was memory CD4+ T cells from blood. The sequence derives from an adult in good health and CMV-seronegative. CDR3 loop: CASSLVRFYEQYF. The CDR3 DNA follows: TGTGCCAGCAGCTTGGTCCGGTTCTACGAGCAGTACTTC.